The rows below give T cell receptor beta chains drawn from one sample of a study of STAT5B mutations in CD4+ large granular lymphocyte leukemia. Measured with immunoSEQ multiplex PCR; TCRdb has only the in-frame clones, and not every one. The table includes roughly 29,000 clones, about 77% detected once. The sequenced material came from CD4+ T cells from blood buffy coats. The receptor set was obtained from a human donor in good health. Both conserved end residues are part of each CDR3. The order of the fields is D gene, CDR3 length, clone size, J gene, V gene, CDR3 DNA, CDR3 protein. The D gene is left open where the match is weak. Not every row has a clone size; where given, it reads once, few, many or a size class.

>NA|15|NA|TRBJ2-5|TRBV6-1
TGTGCCAGCAGTCGGGACACAGTCGTCCAAGAGACCCAGTACTTC
CASSRDTVVQETQYF
>NA|15|NA|TRBJ1-1|TRBV6-6
TGTGCCAGCCGTGAGGTTGGGACCGGGGGCTCTGAAGCTTTCTTT
CASREVGTGGSEAFF
>TRBD2|15|NA|TRBJ2-1|TRBV14
TGTGCCAGCAGCCGCGGGACTAGCGGTTACAATGAGCAGTTCTTC
CASSRGTSGYNEQFF
>TRBD1|16|NA|TRBJ2-7|TRBV19
TGTGCCAGTAGTCGGGGACAGGGGGCGGGATCCTACGAGCAGTACTTC
CASSRGQGAGSYEQYF
>NA|14|NA|TRBJ2-7|TRBV6-5
TGTGCCAGCCGTTCAGGGGCAGGCCCCTACGAGCAGTACTTC
CASRSGAGPYEQYF
>TRBD2|17|NA|TRBJ2-5|TRBV7-7
TGTGCTAGCAGCTTAGCCCTGGGGACTAGTGTACAAGAGACCCAGTACTTC
CASSLALGTSVQETQYF
>NA|14|few|TRBJ1-1|TRBV7-2
TGTGCCAGCAGCTTAGTTAGCAAGGGGACTGAAGCTTTCTTT
CASSLVSKGTEAFF
>TRBD2|15|NA|TRBJ2-1|TRBV7-2
TGTGCCAGCAGCTTACTACCGCCGGGGGGTTGGGATCAGTTCTTC
CASSLLPPGGWDQFF
>NA|14|NA|TRBJ2-7|TRBV4-3
TGCGCCAGCAGCCAAACAAAATTCTCCTACGAGCAGTACTTC
CASSQTKFSYEQYF
>TRBD2|14|few|TRBJ2-7|TRBV9
TGTGCCAGCAGCGCAACTAGCGGGAGCTACGAGCAGTACTTC
CASSATSGSYEQYF
>TRBD1|13|NA|TRBJ2-7|TRBV5-1
TGCGCCAGCAGCTGGGACAGCCCCTACGAGCAGTACTTC
CASSWDSPYEQYF
>TRBD2|14|NA|TRBJ2-2|TRBV5-6
TGTGCCAGCAGCTTGGGACTAGCATCCGGGGAGCTGTTTTTT
CASSLGLASGELFF
>NA|17|NA|TRBJ2-1|TRBV30
TGTGCCTGGAGTAGGGGGGCAATAGCGGCCACCTACAATGAGCAGTTCTTC
CAWSRGAIAATYNEQFF
>NA|15|once|TRBJ1-2|TRBV9
TGTGCCAGCAGCGTAGATCCCTGGGGATCCTATGGCTACACCTTC
CASSVDPWGSYGYTF
>NA|14|NA|TRBJ1-1|TRBV7-9
TGTGCCAGCAGCTTAGGGACAAGTCCTACTGAAGCTTTCTTT
CASSLGTSPTEAFF
>NA|15|NA|TRBJ2-7|TRBV13
TGTGCCAGCAGCTTAGAATTTCCGGGGAGCCACGAGCAGTACTTC
CASSLEFPGSHEQYF
>TRBD2|15|once|TRBJ2-1|TRBV19
TGTGCCAGTAGTATTAGGCGGGAGGGCCGGAATGAGCAGTTCTTC
CASSIRREGRNEQFF
>NA|13|NA|TRBJ2-7|TRBV5-1
TGCGCCAGCAGCTTGGCCGGCAACTACGAGCAGTACTTC
CASSLAGNYEQYF
>NA|15|NA|TRBJ2-5|TRBV11-2
TGTGCCAGCAGCTTAGGGGACAAGAGGGTGGAGACCCAGTACTTC
CASSLGDKRVETQYF
>NA|17|NA|TRBJ1-2|TRBV19
TGTGCCAGTAGTTCCAGGGGAGCAGGGTCAGGGAGCTATGGCTACACCTTC
CASSSRGAGSGSYGYTF
>TRBD1|15|few|TRBJ1-2|TRBV7-2
TGTGCCAGCAGCCCGCAGACGGGACAGAGCTATGGCTACACCTTC
CASSPQTGQSYGYTF
>NA|14|once|TRBJ2-2|TRBV19
TGTGCCAGTAGAAGTCCGGCGAACACCGGGGAGCTGTTTTTT
CASRSPANTGELFF
>NA|17|NA|TRBJ1-2|TRBV19
TGTGCCAGTAGTATAAGGGGCCAGACAGAGAAACTCTATGGCTACACCTTC
CASSIRGQTEKLYGYTF
>TRBD1|17|NA|TRBJ2-6|TRBV28
TGTGCCAGCAGTTTGGACAGGGGTCGGTCTGGGGCCAACGTCCTGACTTTC
CASSLDRGRSGANVLTF
>NA|15|NA|TRBJ2-1|TRBV7-9
TGTGCCAGCAGCTCCCTAGGCGGGTCCTACAATGAGCAGTTCTTC
CASSSLGGSYNEQFF
>TRBD2|16|once|TRBJ2-5|TRBV28
TGTGCCAGCAGTCCCCCCACCGGGACTAGCGGGTTGACCCAGTACTTC
CASSPPTGTSGLTQYF
>NA|14|NA|TRBJ1-4|TRBV5-4
TGTGCCAGCAGCCCTAGAGAAAAGGGAGAAAAACTGTTTTTT
CASSPREKGEKLFF
>TRBD2|15|NA|TRBJ2-1|TRBV10-1
TGCGCCAGCAGTGCTAGCGGGAGGGCCGTAAATGAGCAGTTCTTC
CASSASGRAVNEQFF
>NA|15|NA|TRBJ2-5|TRBV2
TGTGCCAGCAGTTACGGCGGACAGCTCCAAGAGACCCAGTACTTC
CASSYGGQLQETQYF
>TRBD1|15|NA|TRBJ1-6|TRBV6-1
TGTGCCAGCAGTACCCTACAGGGGGGGAATTCACCCCTCCACTTT
CASSTLQGGNSPLHF
>TRBD1|14|once|TRBJ2-7|TRBV30
TGTGCCTGGACGAGGGGACAGGGTGCCTACGAGCAGTACTTC
CAWTRGQGAYEQYF
>NA|16|NA|TRBJ2-7|TRBV10-3
TGTGCCATCAGTGAGACCTCCGGGGTCCGCTCCTACGAGCAGTACTTC
CAISETSGVRSYEQYF
>TRBD1|16|once|TRBJ1-6|TRBV6-5
TGTGCCAGCAGTTACGGTACAGGGGGCGGTAATTCACCCCTCCACTTT
CASSYGTGGGNSPLHF
>NA|14|NA|TRBJ2-1|TRBV14
TGTGCCAGCAGCCAAGTTTGGAGCTTCAATGAGCAGTTCTTC
CASSQVWSFNEQFF
>NA|14|NA|TRBJ2-1|TRBV7-2
TGTGCCAGCAGCCCAATGGTAGGTAACAATGAGCAGTTCTTC
CASSPMVGNNEQFF
>TRBD1|17|NA|TRBJ2-3|TRBV7-2
TGTGCCAGCAGCTTAGCGCGGGTCAGGACAGGGAGGTACACGCAGTATTTT
CASSLARVRTGRYTQYF
>NA|13|NA|TRBJ2-1|TRBV5-1
TGCGCCAGCAGCTCACAGGGATACAATGAGCAGTTCTTC
CASSSQGYNEQFF
>TRBD2|15|NA|TRBJ2-2|TRBV2
TGTGCCACCTTACCGGGACTAGCATCCACCGGGGAGCTGTTTTTT
CATLPGLASTGELFF
>NA|14|NA|TRBJ2-2|TRBV29-1
TGCAGCGTAAGATTGACTCTGAACACCGGGGAGCTGTTTTTT
CSVRLTLNTGELFF
>TRBD1|13|once|TRBJ1-4|TRBV11-3
TGTGCCAGCAGCTCAAGGACAGGGGAAAAACTGTTTTTT
CASSSRTGEKLFF
>NA|11|NA|TRBJ2-5|TRBV2
TGTGCCAGAGGGAACCAAGAGACCCAGTACTTC
CARGNQETQYF
>NA|13|few|TRBJ1-1|TRBV6-1
TGTGCCAGCAGTGAATTCGTGGGGTCCGAAGCTTTCTTT
CASSEFVGSEAFF
>NA|15|NA|TRBJ1-1|TRBV6-5
TGTGCCAGCAGTTACTCTGGAGGACCTGGTACTGAAGCTTTCTTT
CASSYSGGPGTEAFF
>NA|15|NA|TRBJ2-7|TRBV15
TGTGCCACCAGCAGAGTGGGGGCCAGCTCCTACGAGCAGTACTTC
CATSRVGASSYEQYF
>NA|17|NA|TRBJ1-3|TRBV19
TGTGCCAGTAGACCCCACCAGGACAGCTCCTCTGGAAACACCATATATTTT
CASRPHQDSSSGNTIYF
>TRBD1|15|NA|TRBJ2-7|TRBV7-6
TGTGCCAGCAGCCCGCGAGGGACAGGGGGCTTCGAGCAGTACTTC
CASSPRGTGGFEQYF
>NA|11|NA|TRBJ2-7|TRBV6-5
TGTGCCAGCAGTTACTCGTTCGAGCAGTACTTC
CASSYSFEQYF
>NA|14|once|TRBJ2-7|TRBV11-3
TGTGCCAGCAGCTCTGCGGGTCACAGGGACGAGCAGTACTTC
CASSSAGHRDEQYF
>NA|14|NA|TRBJ2-2|TRBV7-2
TGTGCCAGCAGCTTCGGGACTGCGACCGGGGAGCTGTTTTTT
CASSFGTATGELFF
>NA|14|NA|TRBJ1-1|TRBV7-8
TGTGCCAGCAGTCTAATCGCACTCCACACTGAAGCTTTCTTT
CASSLIALHTEAFF
>TRBD1|15|NA|TRBJ1-5|TRBV2
TGTGCCAGCAGCTTCGGACAGGGAGGCAATCAGCCCCAGCATTTT
CASSFGQGGNQPQHF
>TRBD2|17|NA|TRBJ2-1|TRBV9
TGTGCCAGCAGCGTAGCAGTGTGGGGACTAGCTCCTAATGAGCAGTTCTTC
CASSVAVWGLAPNEQFF
>NA|13|once|TRBJ2-5|TRBV6-5
TGTGCCAGCAGTTACGGAAATGAGGAGACCCAGTACTTC
CASSYGNEETQYF
>TRBD1|15|few|TRBJ1-1|TRBV5-1
TGCGCCAGCAGCCCAGGGACAGGGGGCGAGGGAGAAGCTTTCTTT
CASSPGTGGEGEAFF
>NA|13|NA|TRBJ2-7|TRBV28
TGTGCCAGCAGTTTAAGCGGTGGTTACGAGCAGTACTTC
CASSLSGGYEQYF